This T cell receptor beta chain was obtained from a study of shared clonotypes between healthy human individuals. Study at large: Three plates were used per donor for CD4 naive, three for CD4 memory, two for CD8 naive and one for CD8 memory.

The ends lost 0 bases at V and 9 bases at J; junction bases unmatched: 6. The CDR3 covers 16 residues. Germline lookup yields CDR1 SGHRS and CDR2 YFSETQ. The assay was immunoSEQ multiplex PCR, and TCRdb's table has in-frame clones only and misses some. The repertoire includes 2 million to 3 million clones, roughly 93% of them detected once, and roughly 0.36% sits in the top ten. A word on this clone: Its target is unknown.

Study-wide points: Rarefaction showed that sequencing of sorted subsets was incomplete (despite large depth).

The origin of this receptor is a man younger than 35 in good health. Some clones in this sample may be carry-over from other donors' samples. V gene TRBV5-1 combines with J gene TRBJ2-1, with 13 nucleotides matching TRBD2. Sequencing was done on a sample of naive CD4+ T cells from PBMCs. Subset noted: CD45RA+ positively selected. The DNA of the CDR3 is TGCGCCAGCAGCTTGGGGACTAGCGGGAGTCTGGCTGAGCAGTTCTTC. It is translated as CASSLGTSGSLAEQFF. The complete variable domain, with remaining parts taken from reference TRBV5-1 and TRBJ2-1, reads KAGVTQTPRYLIKTRGQQVTLSCSPISGHRSVSWYQQTPGQGLQFLFEYFSETQRNKGNFPGRFSGRQFSNSRSEMNVSTLELGDSALYLCASSLGTSGSLAEQFFGPGTRLTVL.